Detailed here is one TCR beta chain. This entry comes from a study of T cells after somatic rescue of genetic block. The CDR3 is 16 amino acids. Germline V lookup: CDR1 LGHNA, CDR2 YSLEER. J was trimmed by 5 bases and V by 1 base; bases with no gene match: 9. Clones were read by immunoSEQ multiplex PCR, and TCRdb kept only the in-frame ones, dropping some. This sample has over 95,000 clones; about 93% occur once, and the top ten carry approximately 1.5%. Source material: peripheral blood mononuclear cells (PBMCs). The receptor was derived from a woman between 18 and 30 years old. V gene TRBV4-3 combines with J gene TRBJ2-7, with 9 bases identical to TRBD1. The CDR3 sequence: CASSQGEGTGFHEQYF. The CDR3 coding sequence is TGCGCCAGCAGCCAAGGGGAGGGGACAGGGTTCCACGAGCAGTACTTC.